This TCR beta chain was identified during a study of regulatory T cells in long-lasting Graves disease. This clonotype was counted ten times or more. CDR1 and CDR2 from the germline V gene are LNHDA and SQIVND (reference sequence). V was trimmed by 5 bases and J by 9 bases, leaving 20 bases between them. The CDR3 spans 15 residues. Time point in this sample: persistent/refractory GD, antithyroid drugs over 5 years with positive TRAb. PBMC RNA served as the TCR library source. Investigators prepared the TCR beta libraries by applying iRepertoire HTBI primers and Arm-PCR of CDR3 regions. TCRdb itself ran the multiplex PCR reads through MiXCR, one entry per CDR3 protein. In the table there are a few hundred thousand distinct CDR3 sequences, roughly 25% of which are singletons.

The rearrangement links TRBV19 to TRBJ1-5; D may be TRBD1 (5 bases). This sample comprised peripheral blood mononuclear cells (PBMCs), obtained when the disease was refractory, from a patient treated with antithyroid drugs. The sequence was obtained from a middle-aged woman with Graves disease. This CDR3 is CASSPRQTKGSPQHF. The CDR3 region has the DNA TGTGCCAGTAGTCCGCGACAGACAAAAGGGTCGCCCCAGCATTTT.